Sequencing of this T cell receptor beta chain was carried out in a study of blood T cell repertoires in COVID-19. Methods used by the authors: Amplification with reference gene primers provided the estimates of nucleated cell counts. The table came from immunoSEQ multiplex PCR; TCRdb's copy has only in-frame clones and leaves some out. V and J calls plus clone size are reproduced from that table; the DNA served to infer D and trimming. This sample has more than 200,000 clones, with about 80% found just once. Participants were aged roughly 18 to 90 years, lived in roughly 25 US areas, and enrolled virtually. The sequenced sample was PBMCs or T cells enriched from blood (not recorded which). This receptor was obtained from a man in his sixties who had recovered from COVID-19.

CDR3 loop: CASSRQGGSTGELFF. The CDR3 nucleotides read TGTGCCAGCAGTCGTCAGGGGGGCAGCACCGGGGAGCTGTTTTTT. The chain has TRBV6-5 and TRBJ2-2; D is possibly TRBD1 (7 bases). The CDR3 contains 15 residues. The V end was cut by 5 bases, the J end by 4 bases, with 14 bases between. CDR1 MNHEY and CDR2 SVGAGI come from the germline V gene.